The 28 T cell receptor beta chains below all came from one sample that was sequenced in a study of blood T cell repertoires in COVID-19. The repertoire was sequenced with immunoSEQ multiplex PCR; TCRdb's copy has only in-frame clones and lacks some. The sample records approximately 97,000 clones, 84% being singletons. The sequencing sample was made of peripheral blood. These TCRs come from a man aged 40-49 years with active or convalescent COVID-19.

The rearrangement links TRBV10-2 to TRBJ2-1; 8 nucleotides match TRBD1. From germline, CDR1 is WSHSY and CDR2 SAAADI. The junction had 7 bases not matched to a gene; V was cut back by 2 bases and J by 7 bases. The CDR3 is 15 residues long. The CDR3 coding sequence is TGCGCCAGCAGTGAGAGGGACAGGACGGGAAATGAGCAGTTCTTC. This translates into CASSERDRTGNEQFF.

J is TRBJ2-1 and V is TRBV19; 10 nucleotides align to TRBD2. The CDR3 runs 16 residues. The junction had 9 bases not matched to a gene; V was cut back by 6 bases and J by 4 bases. Germline V gene data show CDR1 as LNHDA and CDR2 as SQIVND (reference sequence). The CDR3 sequence is CASRLTSGAYYNEQFF. CDR3 nucleotide sequence: TGTGCCAGTAGGTTAACTAGCGGGGCCTATTACAATGAGCAGTTCTTC.

This chain joins TRBV5-4 and TRBJ2-2; 7 bases are shared with TRBD1. This CDR3 has 14 residues. The junction had 1 base not matched to a gene; V was cut back by 0 bases and J by 5 bases. Germline CDR1 SGHNT, CDR2 YYREEE (reference sequence). CDR3: CASSLDRGTGELFF. The CDR3 DNA reads as TGTGCCAGCAGCTTGGACAGGGGTACCGGGGAGCTGTTTTTT.

This clone was seen only a few times. In DNA form, the CDR3 reads TGTGCCAGCAGCCAAGTGGGACTAGCGGGGGGGCCGGCCAAAAACATTCAGTACTTC. Its protein product is CASSQVGLAGGPAKNIQYF. The rearrangement joins TRBV14 to TRBJ2-4; TRBD2 agrees at 16 bases. V trimming: 1 base; J trimming: 1 base; junction bases outside the gene matches: 4. CDR3 size: 19 residues. The germline V gene has CDR1 SGHDN and CDR2 FVKESK.

This clone was observed at least ten times. The chain employs TRBV5-6 and TRBJ1-6; D ambiguous. V lost 1 base to trimming and J lost 0 bases, with 11 bases between them. The CDR3 totals 17 residues. The germline V gene encodes CDR1 SGHDT and CDR2 YYEEEE. The CDR3 reads CASSLLAGDSYNSPLHF. As DNA, the CDR3 is TGTGCCAGCAGCTTGCTGGCAGGCGACTCCTATAATTCACCCCTCCACTTT. Complete variable domain (other parts from reference TRBV5-6 and TRBJ1-6): DAGVTQSPTHLIKTRGQQVTLRCSPKSGHDTVSWYQQALGQGPQFIFQYYEEEERQRGNFPDRFSGHQFPNYSSELNVNALLLGDSALYLCASSLLAGDSYNSPLHFGNGTRLTVT.

The chain joins TRBV12-3 or TRBV12-4 to TRBJ1-2; TRBD1 might be the D (6 bases). The CDR3 length is 13 residues. V was trimmed by 7 bases and J by 5 bases, leaving 14 bases between them. The CDR3 here is CASNEDRRYGYTF. CDR3 nucleotides: TGTGCCAGCAACGAAGACAGGAGATATGGCTACACCTTC.

The chain recombines TRBV5-4 with TRBJ2-2; perhaps TRBD1 as D (6 bases). Germline CDR1 SGHNT, CDR2 YYREEE (reference sequence). Trimming left V 5 bases short and J 0 bases short, with 14 bases between. The CDR3 length is 16 residues. The CDR3 spells CASSFRTATNTGELFF. The CDR3 bases are TGTGCCAGCAGTTTCCGGACAGCCACGAACACCGGGGAGCTGTTTTTT.

This clone has more than one count but fewer than ten. The chain links TRBV7-2 to TRBJ2-3; 11 bases are a match to TRBD2. V gave up 3 bases and J gave up 5 bases; unmatched junction bases: 7. The CDR3 spans 16 residues. The germline V gene encodes CDR1 SGHTA and CDR2 FQGNSA. CDR3 loop: CASSFHSGGAGDTQYF. CDR3 nucleotide sequence: TGTGCCAGCAGCTTTCATAGCGGGGGGGCCGGAGATACGCAGTATTTT.

CDR3: CAILAGGSSEQFF. The CDR3 DNA reads TGTGCCATTTTAGCGGGGGGTTCCAGTGAGCAGTTCTTC. This chain connects TRBV10-3 to TRBJ2-1; TRBD2 matches 10 bases. This CDR3 comprises 13 residues. With 9 bases clipped from V and 9 bases from J, the junction kept 8 bases outside the gene matches. Looked up from germline, CDR1 is ENHRY and CDR2 is SYGVKD.

The rearrangement links TRBV19 to TRBJ2-1, with a weak D call TRBD2 (8 bases). From germline, CDR1 is LNHDA and CDR2 SQIVND (reference sequence). This CDR3 is built from 17 residues. V lost 7 bases, J lost 9 bases, and 28 bases lay in between. The CDR3 reads CASMSGGRQGLKGEQFF. The CDR3 DNA is TGTGCCAGTATGTCGGGAGGGCGACAGGGCCTCAAAGGTGAGCAGTTCTTC.

J is TRBJ2-2 and V is TRBV10-2, with D possibly matching TRBD1 (6 bases). The germline V gene has CDR1 WSHSY and CDR2 SAAADI. CDR3 length: 14 residues. V was cut by 10 bases and J by 1 base, with 13 bases left in between. The CDR3 sequence: CAILPGQNTGELFF. CDR3 nucleotides: TGCGCCATCCTTCCGGGACAGAACACCGGGGAGCTGTTTTTT.

This rearrangement joins TRBV10-3 to TRBJ1-1, with 9 bases identical to TRBD1. Germline CDR1 is ENHRY and CDR2 is SYGVKD. J gave up 1 base and V 11 bases, and 11 bases lay outside the gene matches. The CDR3 extends over 15 amino acids. The CDR3: CASYKQGAENTEAFF. The CDR3 region has the DNA TGTGCCTCCTACAAACAGGGGGCCGAGAACACTGAAGCTTTCTTT.

The chain combines TRBV7-9 with TRBJ2-5; no reliable D call. This CDR3 has 13 residues. The V gene lost 5 bases and the J gene lost 3 bases, with 10 bases spanning the gap. Germline V lookup: CDR1 SEHNR, CDR2 FQNEAQ (reference sequence). CDR3: CASSPRQEETQYF. For the CDR3, the DNA is TGTGCCAGCAGCCCCCGTCAGGAAGAGACCCAGTACTTC. The full variable domain, its missing parts supplied by reference TRBV7-9 and TRBJ2-5, is DTGVSQNPRHKITKRGQNVTFRCDPISEHNRLYWYRQTLGQGPEFLTYFQNEAQLEKSRLLSDRFSAERPKGSFSTLEIQRTEQGDSAMYLCASSPRQEETQYFGPGTRLLVL.

This clone came up many times. The chain links TRBV6-6 to TRBJ1-4; D gene ambiguous. V was shortened by 4 bases and J by 0 bases, with 12 bases between the two germline ends. The V gene's germline CDR1 is MNHNY and CDR2 SVGAGI (reference sequence). CDR3 size: 16 residues. In nucleotides, the CDR3 is TGTGCCAGCAGTTTTGCAGTATCCACAACTAATGAAAAACTGTTTTTT. Translation gives CASSFAVSTTNEKLFF.

The chain recombines TRBV7-9 with TRBJ1-1; D gene uncertain. This CDR3 is built from 15 residues. The V end lost 2 bases, the J end lost 0 bases, and 10 bases lay between the germline ends. Germline V CDR1 and CDR2: SEHNR, FQNEAQ (reference sequence). The CDR3 spells CASSLSAGVNTEAFF. The CDR3 DNA follows: TGTGCCAGCAGCTTATCTGCGGGTGTGAACACTGAAGCTTTCTTT.

This chain connects TRBV19 to TRBJ2-2, with D possibly being TRBD1 (5 bases). The CDR3 sequence is 14 residues long. V lost 3 bases and J lost 5, with 10 bases in between. The germline CDR1 and CDR2 sequences are LNHDA and SQIVND (reference sequence). CDR3 sequence reads: CASSIRQPTGELFF. CDR3 bases: TGTGCCAGTAGTATCCGACAGCCAACCGGGGAGCTGTTTTTT.

The chain couples TRBV28 to TRBJ1-2; possibly TRBD1 for D (5 bases). Trimming removed 7 bases from V and 11 bases from J, with 20 bases in between. CDR3 length equals 13 residues. Germline values: CDR1 MDHEN, CDR2 SYDVKM. The CDR3 region has the DNA TGTGCCAGCACCCAATGGCAGGGCGTGGAGTACACCTTC. Protein product: CASTQWQGVEYTF.

CDR3 amino acids: CASSRTGGPGEQYF. The CDR3 DNA is TGTGCCAGCAGCCGAACGGGGGGGCCAGGAGAGCAGTACTTC. The J gene is TRBJ2-7, the V gene TRBV11-2; the match to TRBD2 covers 8 bases. The CDR3 loop spans 14 amino acids. Trimming removed 5 bases from V and 7 bases from J; junction bases left unmatched: 10. The V gene's germline CDR1 is SGHAT and CDR2 FQNNGV.

The chain recombines TRBV3-1 (or the pseudogene TRBV3-2) with TRBJ2-2, with D hard to call. The CDR3 runs 15 residues. V was cut by 1 base and J by 0 bases, with 6 bases left in between. Germline assignment: CDR1 LGHDT and CDR2 YNNKEL (reference sequence). The CDR3 reads CASSQGPSNTGELFF. The CDR3, as DNA: TGTGCCAGCAGCCAAGGTCCCTCGAACACCGGGGAGCTGTTTTTT.

The gene calls are TRBV19 and TRBJ1-3; TRBD1 might be the D (5 bases). V was cut by 5 bases and J by 3 bases, with 17 bases left in between. Germline-derived CDR1 and CDR2 are LNHDA and SQIVND (reference sequence). The CDR3 sequence is 16 residues long. The CDR3 bases are TGTGCCAGTAGTCCGCCCCGAGACAGCATTGGAAACACCATATATTTT. Its translation is CASSPPRDSIGNTIYF.

V gene TRBV5-6 combines with J gene TRBJ1-2; tentative D call: TRBD1 (6 bases). CDR1 SGHDT and CDR2 YYEEEE come from the germline V gene. CDR3 length: 14 amino acids. With 0 bases removed from V and 4 bases from J, the gap between germline ends came to 10 bases. DNA of the CDR3: TGTGCCAGCAGCTTGGCCGGACAGACCTATGGCTACACCTTC. Amino acids: CASSLAGQTYGYTF.

The CDR3 DNA sequence: TGCGCCAGCAGCTTGTGGGACTACCAAGAGACCCAGTACTTC. This encodes CASSLWDYQETQYF. This chain joins TRBV5-1 and TRBJ2-5, with a possible D match to TRBD2 (6 bases). The CDR3 has 14 amino acids. Deletions cut 1 base from V and 0 bases from J, with 7 bases between. CDR1 is SGHRS and CDR2 is YFSETQ in the germline V gene.

The J gene is TRBJ1-1, the V gene TRBV6-5; 8 bases align to TRBD1. The germline CDR1 and CDR2 sequences are MNHEY and SVGAGI. After removal of 4 bases from V and 2 bases from J, the junction contained 6 bases not matched to a gene. This CDR3 has 15 amino acids. The CDR3 reads CASSLGTGLNTEAFF. CDR3 coding DNA: TGTGCCAGCAGTTTGGGGACAGGTCTCAACACTGAAGCTTTCTTT.

The chain uses TRBV6-2 or TRBV6-3 and TRBJ1-5; D is perhaps TRBD1 (5 bases). Trimming removed 2 bases at V and 2 bases at J, with 10 bases between. CDR3 length: 15 residues. Germline loops: CDR1 MNHEY, CDR2 SVGEGT. CDR3 coding DNA: TGTGCCAGCAGTTACGGGGGGTTGGGCAATCAGCCCCAGCATTTT. Residues: CASSYGGLGNQPQHF.

The chain combines TRBV2 with TRBJ1-3; D possibly corresponds to TRBD1 (6 bases). The germline CDR1 and CDR2 sequences are SNHLY and FYNNEI. The CDR3 sequence is 16 residues long. V was shortened by 0 bases and J by 5 bases, with 14 bases between the two germline ends. The CDR3 region has the DNA TGTGCCAGCAGTGAAGCGCTTAGGGGGACCAGAAACACCATATATTTT. Translated: CASSEALRGTRNTIYF.

V and J are TRBV7-9 and TRBJ1-1, with TRBD1 matching over 7 bases. Unmatched junction bases numbered 9, after V lost 5 bases and J lost 0 bases. CDR3 length: 16 amino acids. CDR1 and CDR2 (germline): SEHNR, FQNEAQ (reference sequence). The CDR3 region has the DNA TGTGCCAGCAGCCAAGGGGGCAGCCTTATGAACACTGAAGCTTTCTTT. It translates to CASSQGGSLMNTEAFF.

This clone was seen a single time. The rearrangement links TRBV12-3 or TRBV12-4 to TRBJ1-2; TRBD1 matches at 7 bases. The V gene end was trimmed by 8 bases and the J gene end by 7 bases; junction bases not matched to a gene: 7. This CDR3 has 12 amino acids. The CDR3 coding sequence is TGTGCCAGCCTGGAGGGGGCCGGTGGCTACACCTTC. It encodes CASLEGAGGYTF.

This clone was counted many times. The V gene is TRBV2, the J gene TRBJ2-5; D is uncertain. V was cut by 6 bases and J by 3 bases, with 11 bases left in between. The CDR3 is made up of 13 amino acids. Germline-derived CDR1 and CDR2 are SNHLY and FYNNEI. DNA for the CDR3: TGTGCCAGCAGATCCTACCGGGAAGAGACCCAGTACTTC. Amino acid sequence: CASRSYREETQYF.